The rows below give T cell receptor beta chains drawn from one sample of a study of OX40 agonist ivuxolimab in advanced cancers. Sequenced by immunoSEQ multiplex PCR; TCRdb stores in-frame clones only, minus some. Among about 76,000 clones, roughly 80% were seen once, and the ten largest hold approximately 1.7%. The starting material was CD4+ or CD8+ T cells sorted from blood, obtained in a trial of the OX40 agonist ivuxolimab. The receptors shown here come from an adult with an advanced solid tumor such as melanoma, head and neck, liver or kidney cancer. CDR3s include the opening cysteine and the closing phenylalanine or tryptophan. Fields, in order: J gene, D gene, CDR3 length, V gene, CDR3 DNA, CDR3 protein. D genes are given only for firm matches.

>TRBJ2-5|TRBD1|16|TRBV7-9
TGTGCCAGCAGCTTAGGGGACAGGGGATTGCGGGAGACCCAGTACTTC
CASSLGDRGLRETQYF
>TRBJ1-6|TRBD1|14|TRBV6-1
TGTGCCAGCAGTGGGACAGGGGCGTTGATTGTCCTCCACTTT
CASSGTGALIVLHF
>TRBJ2-1|.|13|TRBV7-2
TGTGCCAGCAGCTTAGGAGTCGACAATGAGCAGTTCTTC
CASSLGVDNEQFF
>TRBJ2-2|.|9|TRBV19
TGTGCCCCCGCCTATAAGCTGTTTTTT
CAPAYKLFF
>TRBJ1-1|TRBD1|14|TRBV5-4
TGTGCCAGCAGCGGGGGGACAGTCAACACTGAAGCTTTCTTT
CASSGGTVNTEAFF
>TRBJ2-7|TRBD1|15|TRBV5-4
TGTGCCAGCAGCTCAGGGGGAGTTGTAGGGAACGAGCAGTACTTC
CASSSGGVVGNEQYF
>TRBJ1-5|.|15|TRBV7-6
TGTGCCAGCAGCCAAGGGGCAGGGAGTTACCAGCCCCAGCATTTT
CASSQGAGSYQPQHF
>TRBJ2-7|TRBD2|15|TRBV7-9
TGTGCCAGCAGCTTAGAAGGCGGGGGACCCTACGAGCAGTACTTC
CASSLEGGGPYEQYF
>TRBJ2-3|.|15|TRBV5-6
TGTGCCAGCGGAAGAGCGGGCGGGTTTGGAGATACGCAGTATTTT
CASGRAGGFGDTQYF
>TRBJ2-3|.|11|TRBV20-1
TGCAGTGCCGAGTTGGGACCTACGCAGTATTTT
CSAELGPTQYF